A selection of T cell receptor beta chains follows, all from one sample in a study of T cell responses to AZD1222 COVID-19 vaccine. Sequencing used immunoSEQ multiplex PCR; TCRdb keeps in-frame clones, though not all of them. The sample lists about 130,000 clones, approximately 86% occurring once. This sample comprised peripheral blood, obtained 28 days after the second AZD1222 dose. The receptor set was obtained from an adult who received the AZD1222 COVID-19 vaccine. Each CDR3 is given without its conserved first and last residue. D genes are given only for firm matches.

D gene	V gene	J gene	CDR3 protein
NA	TRBV11-2	TRBJ2-7	ASSLLQGNAYEQY
NA	TRBV6-2/TRBV6-3	TRBJ2-7	ASSYLQGYEQY
NA	TRBV6-1	TRBJ1-2	ASSERRSDGYT
NA	TRBV30	TRBJ1-2	AWNKRGNDGYT
NA	TRBV7-3	TRBJ2-2	ASSTGSFGSLF
TRBD2	TRBV29-1	TRBJ2-7	SVGDSGASSYEQY
TRBD2	TRBV11-3	TRBJ2-1	ASSLDQVSGYNEQF
TRBD2	TRBV28	TRBJ2-7	ASSSPGGVEQY
NA	TRBV6-5	TRBJ1-4	ASSYSPGAGEKLF
TRBD1	TRBV7-9	TRBJ1-4	ASSQGTGHEKLF
NA	TRBV18	TRBJ1-4	ASSPRQANEKLF
TRBD1	TRBV7-2	TRBJ1-2	ASSLQGALDYGYT
NA	TRBV15	TRBJ2-5	ATSEEPETQY
NA	TRBV2	TRBJ1-5	ASSEDHQPQH
NA	TRBV18	TRBJ1-4	ASSPGTAPPNEKLF
NA	TRBV30	TRBJ2-5	AWSPPEGDQETQY
NA	TRBV19	TRBJ1-6	ASSIRSSYNSPLH
NA	TRBV6-5	TRBJ2-5	ASGHGGRGETQY
NA	TRBV7-9	TRBJ2-3	ASSLGVGQSSSTDTQY
NA	TRBV7-6	TRBJ2-5	ASSLATQETQY
TRBD1	TRBV5-1	TRBJ2-7	ASSSQKQGEQY
NA	TRBV30	TRBJ1-1	ASPNAMNTEAF
TRBD1	TRBV5-6	TRBJ1-2	ASSTMDRDYGYT
NA	TRBV5-1	TRBJ2-2	ASSINGPENTGELF
TRBD2	TRBV27	TRBJ2-5	ASSFGREWETQY
NA	TRBV7-9	TRBJ1-1	ASSLDGSEAF
NA	TRBV29-1	TRBJ2-2	SVDGRNTGELF
TRBD1	TRBV10-2	TRBJ2-7	ASRDRVLYEQY
TRBD1	TRBV3-1/TRBV3-2	TRBJ2-1	ASSQDRGNSYNEQF
TRBD1	TRBV9	TRBJ1-5	ASSASGQGGIQPQH
NA	TRBV28	TRBJ2-5	ASVGYRRETQY
NA	TRBV25-1	TRBJ2-1	ASRLSSYNEQF
NA	TRBV7-9	TRBJ2-2	ASSFGGGRTGELF
TRBD1	TRBV2	TRBJ2-7	ASSDQGETYEQY
NA	TRBV3-1/TRBV3-2	TRBJ2-3	ASSQGQWGTDTQY
NA	TRBV5-8	TRBJ2-5	ASSLLEGLTQY
TRBD1	TRBV5-6	TRBJ1-6	ASSSWTGVNSPLH